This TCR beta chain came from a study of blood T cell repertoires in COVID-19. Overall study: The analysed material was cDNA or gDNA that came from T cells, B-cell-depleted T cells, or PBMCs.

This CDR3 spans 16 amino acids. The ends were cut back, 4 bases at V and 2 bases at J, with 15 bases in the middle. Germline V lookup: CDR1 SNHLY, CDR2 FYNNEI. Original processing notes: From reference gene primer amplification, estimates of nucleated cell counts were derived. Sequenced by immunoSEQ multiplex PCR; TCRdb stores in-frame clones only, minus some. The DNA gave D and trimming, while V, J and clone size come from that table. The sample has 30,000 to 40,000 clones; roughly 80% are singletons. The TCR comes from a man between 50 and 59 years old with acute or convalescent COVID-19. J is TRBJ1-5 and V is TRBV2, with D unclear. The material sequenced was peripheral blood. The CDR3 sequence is CASSVYLRGGNQPQHF. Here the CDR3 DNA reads TGTGCCAGCAGTGTTTATTTACGAGGTGGCAATCAGCCCCAGCATTTT.